This T cell receptor beta chain was found in a study of blood T cell repertoires in COVID-19. About the research overall: Collection of acute and convalescent COVID-19 samples took place in the United States, Italy and Spain.

Assay used: immunoSEQ multiplex PCR; TCRdb lists only in-frame clones, some missing. The sample holds about 190,000 clones, around 85% seen once. This clone has only a few counts. The J segment lost 6 bases and the V segment lost 2 bases, leaving 3 bases of the junction unmatched. The CDR3 is 13 amino acids. Germline CDR1 SGHTA, CDR2 FQGNSA. What was sequenced was PBMCs or T cells enriched from blood (not recorded which). This chain links TRBV7-2 with TRBJ2-7; TRBD1 aligns across 8 bases. The TCR sequence derives from a woman in her twenties or thirties who had recovered from COVID-19. The CDR3 sequence: CASSLTTGVEQYV. DNA for the CDR3: TGTGCCAGCAGCTTAACGACAGGGGTCGAGCAGTACGTC.